This record looks at one T cell receptor (beta chain) sequence and its context. Methods used by the authors: Estimates of nucleated cell counts were drawn from the amplification of reference gene primers. Data came from immunoSEQ multiplex PCR; TCRdb stores just in-frame clones and leaves some out. V and J calls and clone size are given by that table; D and trimming were obtained from the DNA. In the table there are under 250,000 clones, around 80% of which are singletons. The data were obtained in a study of blood T cell repertoires in COVID-19. Study overall: The samples span acute and convalescent COVID-19 from the United States, Italy and Spain. In each case, the material was cDNA or gDNA derived from T cells, B-cell-depleted T cells, or PBMCs.

This CDR3 contains 14 residues. Per the germline V gene, CDR1 is SNHLY and CDR2 is FYNNEI. Trimming left V 6 bases short and J 3 bases short, with 12 bases between. The sample consisted of peripheral blood. This chain uses TRBV2 with TRBJ1-5; D might be TRBD1 (6 bases). The clonotype originates from a human donor in a cohort sampled during active COVID-19. CDR3 DNA sequence: TGTGCCAGCAGAGGTACAGGGAACAATCAGCCCCAGCATTTT. The encoded protein is CASRGTGNNQPQHF.